One sample yielded the 14 T cell receptor beta chains listed below, sequenced in a study of blood T cells in healthy people across ages. It was with a sample-barcoded 5' primer and a J-beta primer mix that a second PCR of about 6 to 12 cycles was run. In TCRdb, the 5' RACE reads were re-called with MiXCR into one record per CDR3 protein. Among about 1.1 million distinct CDR3 sequences listed, about two fifths were seen once. The sample taken for sequencing was blood. These receptors all stem from a man younger than 35 in good health.

This clonotype has only a few counts. The chain couples TRBV12-3 or TRBV12-4 to TRBJ2-4; the D is unclear. V shed 6 bases and J shed 5 bases, with 17 bases lying between them. This CDR3 has 15 residues. The CDR3, as DNA: TGTGCCAGCAGCCTCCCCTCAGGAATCCAAAACATTCAGTACTTC. Translated: CASSLPSGIQNIQYF.

Only a few counts were recorded for this clonotype. This chain connects TRBV5-6 to TRBJ1-2; D is perhaps TRBD1 (6 bases). Germline V CDR1 and CDR2: SGHDT, YYEEEE. Trimming took 4 bases from V and 0 from J, leaving 16 bases between them. This CDR3 contains 16 residues. The CDR3 region is CASSPGTTLTNYGYTF. The CDR3 DNA reads TGTGCCAGCAGCCCCGGGACAACGCTTACTAACTATGGCTACACCTTC.

This clonotype was seen once. CDR3 in amino acids: CALREGPKSSYNEQYF. DNA for the CDR3: TGTGCCCTACGGGAGGGGCCTAAGAGCTCCTACAATGAGCAGTACTTC. J is TRBJ2-1 and V is TRBV7-9, with 8 bases identical to TRBD2. The J call is in doubt because the DNA end fits TRBJ2-7 better. This CDR3 is built from 16 residues. CDR1 and CDR2 from the germline V gene are SEHNR and FQNEAQ (reference sequence).

This CDR3 is CASKLDWGNQPQHF. The CDR3 bases are TGTGCCAGCAAACTCGACTGGGGCAATCAGCCCCAGCATTTT. The rearrangement links TRBV6-2 or TRBV6-3 to TRBJ1-5, with D uncertain. CDR3 length: 14 residues. In germline, CDR1 is MNHEY, CDR2 SVGEGT. Trimming cost V 7 bases and J 2 bases, with 12 bases left between them.

V usage is TRBV7-2 and J usage is TRBJ2-4; the D gene is possibly TRBD1 (6 bases). This CDR3 is 16 amino acids long. Per the germline V gene, CDR1 is SGHTA and CDR2 is FQGNSA. V gave up 5 bases and J gave up 2 bases, with 16 bases separating them. The CDR3 spells CASSPRAGETKNIQYF. The CDR3 DNA reads as TGTGCCAGCAGCCCCCGGGCAGGGGAGACCAAAAACATTCAGTACTTC.

This clonotype was picked up many times. The CDR3 DNA sequence: TGCAGCGTTGTACCTAGCGGCCCCTACACAGATACGCAGTATTTT. Translated, it gives CSVVPSGPYTDTQYF. The chain uses TRBV29-1 and TRBJ2-3, with 7 bases lining up with TRBD2. The CDR3 is 15 amino acids. The trim removed 4 bases at V and 2 bases at J, leaving 9 bases unmatched. From germline, CDR1 is SQVTM and CDR2 ANQGSEA.

This clonotype was recorded once. This chain joins TRBV20-1 and TRBJ2-1; 9 bases are a match to TRBD2. With the DNA end fitting TRBJ2-7 better, the J assignment may be wrong. The CDR3 loop spans 14 amino acids. Germline-derived CDR1 and CDR2 are DFQATT and SNEGSKA (reference sequence). CDR3 sequence (DNA): TGCAGTGCTAGCGGGGCGGGGGGGCACAATGAGCAGTACTTC. Amino acids: CSASGAGGHNEQYF.

This clonotype was observed a handful of times. The chain recombines TRBV2 with TRBJ2-3; 8 nucleotides agree with TRBD2. Unmatched junction bases numbered 11, after V lost 3 bases and J lost 3 bases. The germline V gene has CDR1 SNHLY and CDR2 FYNNEI. The CDR3 extends over 17 amino acids. In DNA form, the CDR3 reads TGTGCCAGCAGTGACCCCCGGCTAGTAGCGGGGACAGATACGCAGTATTTT. This sequence encodes CASSDPRLVAGTDTQYF.

The chain recombines TRBV5-1 with TRBJ1-1, with D tentatively TRBD1 (5 bases). Trimming removed 4 bases at V and 9 bases at J, with 16 bases between. Germline lookup yields CDR1 SGHRS and CDR2 YFSETQ. CDR3 length: 13 amino acids. CDR3 sequence reads: CASSLRDQGKAFF. CDR3 coding DNA: TGCGCCAGCAGCCTCCGGGACCAAGGGAAAGCTTTCTTT.

The V call is TRBV7-2, the J call TRBJ2-3; tentatively, D is TRBD1 or TRBD2 (5 bases each). Germline values: CDR1 SGHTA, CDR2 FQGNSA. This CDR3 has 16 amino acids. The V and J ends lost 2 bases and 5 bases respectively, with 17 bases between them. The CDR3 bases are TGTGCCAGCAGCTTAAACCCCGGGACCCAGGGAGATACGCAGTATTTT. This sequence encodes CASSLNPGTQGDTQYF.

V is TRBV6-2 or TRBV6-3 and J is TRBJ1-1, with 10 bases identical to TRBD1. There are 17 residues in the CDR3. J lost 4 bases, V lost 4 bases, and 12 bases had no gene match. Germline CDR1 is MNHEY and CDR2 is SVGEGT. CDR3 in DNA: TGTGCCAGCAGTTTTCCCGCGACAGGGGGCTTTGGCACTGAAGCTTTCTTT. Its protein is CASSFPATGGFGTEAFF.

Regarding this clonotype: One base away lies a much larger clone, so this may be a sequencing read error. The CDR3 region is CASSSGRQDRLVYTF. The CDR3 coding sequence is TGTGCCAGCAGTTCCGGGCGTCAGGACAGGTTAGTCTACACCTTC. The chain combines TRBV27 with TRBJ1-2, with 7 positions matching TRBD1. This CDR3 contains 15 residues. Germline trimming cut 4 bases from V and 10 bases from J; bases unmatched to any gene: 15. CDR1 and CDR2 (germline): MNHEY, SMNVEV (reference sequence).

This CDR3 reads CASSYVLRDRASLRTDTQYF. The CDR3 DNA reads as TGTGCCAGCAGTTACGTCTTGCGGGACAGAGCTTCTTTACGCACAGATACGCAGTATTTT. This chain uses TRBV6-5 with TRBJ2-3, with D possibly being TRBD1 (7 bases). CDR1 and CDR2 (germline): MNHEY, SVGAGI. Between the trimmed V and J ends, which lost 2 bases and 1 base, there was a span of 25 bases. The CDR3 consists of 20 residues.

This clonotype is a singleton in its sample. This chain's CDR3 is CASSPSLAGDVNIQYF. In DNA, the CDR3 is TGTGCCAGCAGTCCCTCACTAGCGGGGGACGTAAACATTCAGTACTTC. J is TRBJ2-4 and V is TRBV6-2 or TRBV6-3; 11 bases are shared with TRBD2. The CDR3 is made up of 16 amino acids. The trim removed 5 bases at V and 6 bases at J, leaving 9 bases unmatched. The germline gives CDR1 MNHEY, CDR2 SVGEGT.